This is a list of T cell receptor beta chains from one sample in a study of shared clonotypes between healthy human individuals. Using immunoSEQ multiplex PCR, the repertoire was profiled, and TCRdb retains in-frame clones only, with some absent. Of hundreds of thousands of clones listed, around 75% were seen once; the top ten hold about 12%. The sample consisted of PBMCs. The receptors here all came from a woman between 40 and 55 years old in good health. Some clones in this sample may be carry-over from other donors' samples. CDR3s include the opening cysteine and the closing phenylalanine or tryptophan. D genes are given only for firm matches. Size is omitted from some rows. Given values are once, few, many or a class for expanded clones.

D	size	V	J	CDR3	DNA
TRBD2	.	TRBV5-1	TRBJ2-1	CASSLGTSGSSYNEQFF	TGCGCCAGCAGCTTGGGAACGAGCGGGAGCTCCTACAATGAGCAGTTCTTC
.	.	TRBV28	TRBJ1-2	CATGKANYGYTF	TGTGCCACGGGGAAGGCTAACTATGGCTACACCTTC
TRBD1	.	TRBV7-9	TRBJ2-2	CASSSPQGRFGELFF	TGTGCCAGCAGCTCTCCACAGGGGCGGTTCGGGGAGCTGTTTTTT
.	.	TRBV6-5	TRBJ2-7	CASSYTSGWDEQYF	TGTGCCAGCAGTTACACCTCAGGGTGGGACGAGCAGTACTTC
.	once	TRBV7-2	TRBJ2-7	CASSLRTESSYEQYF	TGTGCCAGCAGCTTACGGACCGAGAGCTCCTACGAGCAGTACTTC
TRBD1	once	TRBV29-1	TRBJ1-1	CSVSGGWGMNTEAFF	TGCAGCGTCTCAGGGGGATGGGGGATGAACACTGAAGCTTTCTTT
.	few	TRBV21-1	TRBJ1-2	CASSWDIYGYTF	TGTGCCAGCAGCTGGGACATCTATGGCTACACCTTC
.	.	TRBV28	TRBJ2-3	CASSLGTYLASTQYF	TGTGCCAGCAGTTTGGGGACATACCTAGCAAGTACGCAGTATTTT
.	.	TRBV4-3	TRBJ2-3	CASSQDGLGTDTQYF	TGCGCCAGCAGCCAAGATGGCCTAGGTACAGATACGCAGTATTTT
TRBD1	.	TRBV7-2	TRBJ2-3	CAQQGVLSTDTQYF	TGTGCCCAACAGGGGGTACTTAGCACAGATACGCAGTATTTT
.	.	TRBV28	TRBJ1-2	CASSFNWGYTF	TGTGCCAGCAGTTTCAATTGGGGCTACACCTTC
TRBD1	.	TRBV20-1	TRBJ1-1	CSQGVFEAFF	TGCAGTCAGGGGGTTTTCGAAGCTTTCTTT
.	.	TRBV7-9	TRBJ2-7	CASSLAGEGAYEQYF	TGTGCCAGCAGCTTAGCCGGGGAGGGGGCCTACGAGCAGTACTTC
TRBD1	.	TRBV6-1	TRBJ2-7	CASPKPQGASYEQYF	TGTGCCAGCCCGAAACCCCAGGGGGCGAGCTACGAGCAGTACTTC
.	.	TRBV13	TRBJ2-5	CASSSPRETQYF	TGTGCCAGCAGCTCCCCGAGGGAGACCCAGTACTTC
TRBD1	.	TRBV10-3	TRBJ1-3	CAISEGWDRDSGNTIYF	TGTGCCATCAGTGAAGGGTGGGACAGGGACTCTGGAAACACCATATATTTT
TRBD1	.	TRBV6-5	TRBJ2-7	CASSSIAGTGSYEQYF	TGTGCCAGCAGTTCAATCGCCGGGACAGGTTCCTACGAGCAGTACTTC
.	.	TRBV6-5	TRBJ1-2	CASLRTIWRDGYTF	TGTGCCAGCCTACGGACAATTTGGAGGGATGGCTACACCTTC
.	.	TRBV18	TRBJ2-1	CASSPSSRRLTYNEQFF	TGTGCCAGCTCACCCTCTTCCAGGCGACTAACCTACAATGAGCAGTTCTTC
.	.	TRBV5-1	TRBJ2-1	CASSLGAVGYNEQFF	TGCGCCAGCAGCTTGGGTGCGGTAGGGTACAATGAGCAGTTCTTC
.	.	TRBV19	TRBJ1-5	CASQTTGGNQPQHF	TGTGCCAGTCAGACGACAGGCGGCAATCAGCCCCAGCATTTT
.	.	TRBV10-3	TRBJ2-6	CAISDRSGANVLTF	TGTGCCATCAGTGACAGATCTGGGGCCAACGTCCTGACTTTC
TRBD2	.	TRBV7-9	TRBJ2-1	CASLGTSGRAYNEQFF	TGTGCCAGCCTGGGGACTAGCGGGAGGGCCTACAATGAGCAGTTCTTC
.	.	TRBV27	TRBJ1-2	CASSLGHIPDSGGYTF	TGTGCCAGCAGTTTAGGACATATACCAGACTCTGGGGGCTACACCTTC
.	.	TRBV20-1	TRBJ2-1	CSARRNNEQFF	TGCAGTGCTAGGAGGAACAATGAGCAGTTCTTC
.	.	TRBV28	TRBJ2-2	CASSGLRTENTGELFF	TGTGCCAGCAGTGGCTTGAGGACAGAGAACACCGGGGAGCTGTTTTTT
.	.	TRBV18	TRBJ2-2	CASSRGTFTGELFF	TGTGCCAGCTCACGAGGGACGTTCACCGGGGAGCTGTTTTTT
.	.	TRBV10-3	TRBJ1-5	CAISKENQPQHF	TGTGCCATCAGTAAGGAGAATCAGCCCCAGCATTTT
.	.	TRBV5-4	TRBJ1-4	CASSYSTNEKLFF	TGTGCCAGCAGCTACTCAACTAATGAAAAACTGTTTTTT
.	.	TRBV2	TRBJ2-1	CASSDRGLSSYNEQFF	TGTGCCAGCAGTGATCGTGGGCTCAGCTCCTACAATGAGCAGTTCTTC
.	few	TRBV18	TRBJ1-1	CASSPRTDMNTEAFF	TGTGCCAGCTCACCGCGGACAGACATGAACACTGAAGCTTTCTTT
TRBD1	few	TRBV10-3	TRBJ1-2	CAISETGENYGYTF	TGTGCCATCAGTGAAACAGGGGAAAACTATGGCTACACCTTC
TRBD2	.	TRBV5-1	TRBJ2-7	CASSLVPGGSYEQYF	TGCGCCAGCAGCTTGGTACCGGGGGGCTCCTACGAGCAGTACTTC
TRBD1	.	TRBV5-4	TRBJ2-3	CASSSRRTGATDTQYF	TGTGCCAGCAGCTCGCGAAGGACAGGGGCGACAGATACGCAGTATTTT
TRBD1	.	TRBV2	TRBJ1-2	CASSVPGTGVTNYGYTF	TGTGCCAGCAGTGTCCCAGGGACAGGGGTGACTAACTATGGCTACACCTTC
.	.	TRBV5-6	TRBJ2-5	CASSLGRGSSYETQYF	TGTGCCAGCAGCTTGGGCAGGGGCTCTTCCTACGAGACCCAGTACTTC
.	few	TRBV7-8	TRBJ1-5	CASSLVAGNQPQHF	TGTGCCAGCAGCTTAGTGGCAGGGAATCAGCCCCAGCATTTT
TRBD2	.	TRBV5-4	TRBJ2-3	CASSRTSGTSTDTQYF	TGTGCCAGCAGCCGGACTAGCGGGACTAGCACAGATACGCAGTATTTT
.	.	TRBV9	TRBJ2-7	CASSPREAPHEQYF	TGTGCCAGCAGCCCCCGGGAAGCCCCACACGAGCAGTACTTC
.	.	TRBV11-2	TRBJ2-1	CASSSRGAAPNNEQFF	TGTGCCAGCAGCTCCCGCGGAGCCGCGCCAAACAATGAGCAGTTCTTC
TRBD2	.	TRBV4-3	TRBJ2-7	CASSQEAASGPYEQYF	TGCGCCAGCAGCCAAGAGGCGGCTAGCGGACCCTACGAGCAGTACTTC
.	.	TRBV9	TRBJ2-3	CASSPRTASTDTQYF	TGTGCCAGCAGCCCTCGGACAGCTAGCACAGATACGCAGTATTTT
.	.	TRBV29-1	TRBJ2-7	CSVLVLEQYF	TGCAGCGTTCTGGTTCTCGAGCAGTACTTC
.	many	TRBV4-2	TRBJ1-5	CASSQGDGQPQHF	TGTGCCAGCAGCCAAGGGGACGGTCAGCCCCAGCATTTT
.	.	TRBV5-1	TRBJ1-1	CASSLDIMNTEAFF	TGCGCCAGCAGCCTGGACATCATGAACACTGAAGCTTTCTTT
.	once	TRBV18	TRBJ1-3	CASSPTTGSSGNTIYF	TGTGCCAGCTCACCAACTACAGGGTCCTCTGGAAACACCATATATTTT